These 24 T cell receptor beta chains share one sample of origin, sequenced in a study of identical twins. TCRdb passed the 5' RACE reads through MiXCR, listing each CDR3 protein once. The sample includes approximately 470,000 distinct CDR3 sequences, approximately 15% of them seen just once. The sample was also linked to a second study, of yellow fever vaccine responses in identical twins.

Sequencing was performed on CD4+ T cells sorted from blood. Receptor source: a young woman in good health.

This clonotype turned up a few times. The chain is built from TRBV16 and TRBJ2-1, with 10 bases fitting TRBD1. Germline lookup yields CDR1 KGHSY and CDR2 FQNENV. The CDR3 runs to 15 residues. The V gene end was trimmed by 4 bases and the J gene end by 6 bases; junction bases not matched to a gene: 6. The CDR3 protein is CASSPTGTGVNEQFF. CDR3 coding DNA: TGTGCCAGCAGCCCCACCGGGACAGGGGTCAATGAGCAGTTCTTC. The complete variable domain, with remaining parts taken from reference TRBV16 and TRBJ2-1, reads GEEVAQTPKHLVRGEGQKAKLYCAPIKGHSYVFWYQQVLKNEFKFLISFQNENVFDETGMPKERFSAKCLPNSPCSLEIQATKLEDSAVYFCASSPTGTGVNEQFFGPGTRLTVL.

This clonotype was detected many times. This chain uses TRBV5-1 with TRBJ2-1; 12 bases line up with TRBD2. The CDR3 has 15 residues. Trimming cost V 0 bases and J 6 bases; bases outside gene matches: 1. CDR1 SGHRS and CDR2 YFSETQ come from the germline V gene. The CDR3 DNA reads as TGCGCCAGCAGCTTGGGACTAGCGGGGGCCAATGAGCAGTTCTTC. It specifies CASSLGLAGANEQFF.

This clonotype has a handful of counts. The CDR3 sequence is CASWRFSDTQYF. CDR3 bases: TGCGCCAGCTGGCGTTTCTCGGATACGCAGTATTTT. The gene calls are TRBV5-1 and TRBJ2-3; no clear D. The CDR3 covers 12 residues. Trimming cost V 7 bases and J 6 bases, with 12 bases left between them. Looked up from germline, CDR1 is SGHRS and CDR2 is YFSETQ.

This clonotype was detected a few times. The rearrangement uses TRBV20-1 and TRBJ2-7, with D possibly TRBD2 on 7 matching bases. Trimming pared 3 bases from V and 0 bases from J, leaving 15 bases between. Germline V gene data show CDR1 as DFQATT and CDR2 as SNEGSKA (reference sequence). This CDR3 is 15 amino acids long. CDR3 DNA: TGCAGTGCTAGGGGTTGGGGGGGGGCCTCCTACGAGCAGTACTTC. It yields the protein CSARGWGGASYEQYF.

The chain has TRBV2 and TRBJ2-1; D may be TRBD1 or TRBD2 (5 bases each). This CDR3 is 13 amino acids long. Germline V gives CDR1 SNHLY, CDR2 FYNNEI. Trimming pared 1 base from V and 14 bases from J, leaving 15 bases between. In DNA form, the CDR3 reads TGTGCCAGCAGTGAAGAGGTGGGACGGATCAAGTTCTTC. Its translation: CASSEEVGRIKFF.

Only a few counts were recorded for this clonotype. The CDR3 DNA reads TGTGCCATCAGTGGAAGTCTAGCGGGAGGCACAGATACGCAGTATTTT. This codes for CAISGSLAGGTDTQYF. This rearrangement joins TRBV10-3 to TRBJ2-3; 10 bases are shared with TRBD2. The CDR3 covers 16 residues. With 4 bases clipped from V and 1 base from J, the junction kept 5 bases outside the gene matches. The germline V gene encodes CDR1 ENHRY and CDR2 SYGVKD.

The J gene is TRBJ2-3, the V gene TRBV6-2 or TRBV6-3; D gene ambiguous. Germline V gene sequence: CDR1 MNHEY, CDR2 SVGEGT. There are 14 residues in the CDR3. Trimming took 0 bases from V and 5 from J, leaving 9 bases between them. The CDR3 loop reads CASSYSTGGDTQYF. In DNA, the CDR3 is TGTGCCAGCAGTTACTCGACGGGCGGAGATACGCAGTATTTT.

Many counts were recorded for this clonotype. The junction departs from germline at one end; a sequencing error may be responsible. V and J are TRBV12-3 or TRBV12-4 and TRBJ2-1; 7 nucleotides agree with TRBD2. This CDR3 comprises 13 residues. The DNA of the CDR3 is TGTGCCAGCAGTCTAGCGGAGTACAATGAGCAGTTCTTC. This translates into CASSLAEYNEQFF.

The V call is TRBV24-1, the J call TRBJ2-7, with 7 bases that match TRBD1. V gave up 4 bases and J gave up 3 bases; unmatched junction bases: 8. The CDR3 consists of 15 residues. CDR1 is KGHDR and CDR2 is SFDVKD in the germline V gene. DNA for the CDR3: TGTGCCACCAGTGACTCCCGGACAGGCGACTACGAGCAGTACTTC. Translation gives CATSDSRTGDYEQYF.

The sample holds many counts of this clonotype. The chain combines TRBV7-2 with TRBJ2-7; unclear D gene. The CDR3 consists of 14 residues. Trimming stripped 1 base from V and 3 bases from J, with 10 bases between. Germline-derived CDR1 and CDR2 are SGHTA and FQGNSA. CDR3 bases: TGTGCCAGCAGCTTAGGTCCCGATTACTACGAGCAGTACTTC. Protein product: CASSLGPDYYEQYF.

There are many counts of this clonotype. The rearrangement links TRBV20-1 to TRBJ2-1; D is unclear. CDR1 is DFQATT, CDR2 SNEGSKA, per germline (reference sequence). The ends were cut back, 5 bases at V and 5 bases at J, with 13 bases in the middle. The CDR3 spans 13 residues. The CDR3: CSAPAVTNNEQFF. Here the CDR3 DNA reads TGCAGTGCTCCGGCGGTGACCAACAATGAGCAGTTCTTC.

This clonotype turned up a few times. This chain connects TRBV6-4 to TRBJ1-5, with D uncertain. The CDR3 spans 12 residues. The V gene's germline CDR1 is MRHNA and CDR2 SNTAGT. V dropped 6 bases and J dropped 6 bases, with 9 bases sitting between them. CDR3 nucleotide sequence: TGTGCCAGCAGACCCCCTGGTCAGCCCCAGCATTTT. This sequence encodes CASRPPGQPQHF.

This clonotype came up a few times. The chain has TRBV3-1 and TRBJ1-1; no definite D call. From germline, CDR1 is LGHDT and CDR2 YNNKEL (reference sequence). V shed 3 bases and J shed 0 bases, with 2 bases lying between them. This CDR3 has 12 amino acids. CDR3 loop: CASSHLNTEAFF. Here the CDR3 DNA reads TGTGCCAGCAGCCATTTGAACACTGAAGCTTTCTTT. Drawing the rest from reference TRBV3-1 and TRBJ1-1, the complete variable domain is DTAVSQTPKYLVTQMGNDKSIKCEQNLGHDTMYWYKQDSKKFLKIMFSYNNKELIINETVPNRFSPKSPDKAHLNLHINSLELGDSAVYFCASSHLNTEAFFGQGTRLTVV.

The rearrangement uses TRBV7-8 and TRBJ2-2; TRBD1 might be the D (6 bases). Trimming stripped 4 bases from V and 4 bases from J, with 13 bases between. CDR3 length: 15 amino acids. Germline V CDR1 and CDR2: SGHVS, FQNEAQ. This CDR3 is CASSSTGGITGELFF. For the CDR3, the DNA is TGTGCCAGCAGCTCGACAGGAGGAATCACCGGGGAGCTGTTTTTT.

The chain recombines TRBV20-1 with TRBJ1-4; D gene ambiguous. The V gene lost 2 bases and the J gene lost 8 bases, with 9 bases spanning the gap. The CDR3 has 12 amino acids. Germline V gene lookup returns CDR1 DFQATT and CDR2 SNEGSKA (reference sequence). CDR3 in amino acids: CSARRPSEKLFF. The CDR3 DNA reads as TGCAGTGCTAGACGCCCGAGCGAAAAACTGTTTTTT.

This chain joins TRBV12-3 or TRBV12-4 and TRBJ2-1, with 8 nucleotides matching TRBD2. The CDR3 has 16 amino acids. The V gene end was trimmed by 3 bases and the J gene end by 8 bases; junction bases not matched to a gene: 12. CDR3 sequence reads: CASSFWGERGIDEQFF. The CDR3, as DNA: TGTGCCAGCAGTTTTTGGGGCGAGCGGGGGATCGATGAGCAGTTCTTC.

The CDR3 DNA follows: TGCGCCAGCAGGAGCGAGGGGAGTACGCAGTATTTT. Residues: CASRSEGSTQYF. The chain is built from TRBV10-2 and TRBJ2-3; D may be TRBD1 or TRBD2 (5 bases each). The CDR3 is made up of 12 amino acids. Trimming shortened V by 6 bases and J by 8 bases, and 12 bases separated the two germline ends. The germline CDR1 and CDR2 sequences are WSHSY and SAAADI.

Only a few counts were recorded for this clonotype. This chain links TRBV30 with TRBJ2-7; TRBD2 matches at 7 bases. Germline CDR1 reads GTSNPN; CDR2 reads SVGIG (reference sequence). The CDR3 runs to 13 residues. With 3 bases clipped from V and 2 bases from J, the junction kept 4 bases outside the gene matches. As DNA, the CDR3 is TGTGCCTGGAGAGCAAGCGGGGCCTACGAGCAGTACTTC. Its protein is CAWRASGAYEQYF.

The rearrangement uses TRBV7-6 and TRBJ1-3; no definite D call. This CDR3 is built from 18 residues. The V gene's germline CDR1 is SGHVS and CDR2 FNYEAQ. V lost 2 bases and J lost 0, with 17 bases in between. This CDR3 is CASSLSPPGSYSGNTIYF. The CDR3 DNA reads TGTGCCAGCAGCTTATCCCCACCGGGCAGCTACTCTGGAAACACCATATATTTT.

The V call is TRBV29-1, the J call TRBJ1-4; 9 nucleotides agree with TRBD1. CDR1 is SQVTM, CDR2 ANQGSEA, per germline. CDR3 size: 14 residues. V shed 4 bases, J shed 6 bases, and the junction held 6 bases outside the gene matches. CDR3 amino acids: CSVVEGDRDEKLFF. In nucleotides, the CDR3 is TGCAGCGTTGTGGAAGGGGACAGGGATGAAAAACTGTTTTTT.

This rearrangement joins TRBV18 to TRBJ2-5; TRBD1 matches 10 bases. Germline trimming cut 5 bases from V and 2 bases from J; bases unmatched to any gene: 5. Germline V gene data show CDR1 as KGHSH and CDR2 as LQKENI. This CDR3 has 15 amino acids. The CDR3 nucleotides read TGTGCCAGCTCAGAGGACAGGGGGATTCAAGAGACCCAGTACTTC. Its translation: CASSEDRGIQETQYF.

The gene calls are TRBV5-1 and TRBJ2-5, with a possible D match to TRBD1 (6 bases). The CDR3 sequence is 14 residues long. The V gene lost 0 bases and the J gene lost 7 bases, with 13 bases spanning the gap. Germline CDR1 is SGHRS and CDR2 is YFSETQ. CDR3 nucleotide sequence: TGCGCCAGCAGCTTGGTGGTAGCGACAGGGACCCAGTACTTC. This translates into CASSLVVATGTQYF.

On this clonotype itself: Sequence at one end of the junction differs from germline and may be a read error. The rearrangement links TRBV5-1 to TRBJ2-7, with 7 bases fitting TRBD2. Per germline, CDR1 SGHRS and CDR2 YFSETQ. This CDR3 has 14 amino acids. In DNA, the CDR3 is TGCGCCAGCACCCCGTCTAGCGGCTCCTACGAGCAGGACTTC. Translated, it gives CASTPSSGSYEQDF.

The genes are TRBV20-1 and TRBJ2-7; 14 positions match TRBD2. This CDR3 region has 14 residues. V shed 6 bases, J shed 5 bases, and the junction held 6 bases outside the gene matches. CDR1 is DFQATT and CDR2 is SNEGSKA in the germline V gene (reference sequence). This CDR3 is CSAALTSGRDEQYF. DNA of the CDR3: TGCAGTGCCGCTCTGACTAGCGGGAGGGACGAGCAGTACTTC.